The 27 T cell receptor beta chains presented below share a single source sample, sequenced in a study of neurological immune-mediated disorders. TCRdb redid the calling of the 5' RACE reads with MiXCR, one entry per CDR3 protein. Among tens of thousands of distinct CDR3 sequences listed, around 3.9% were seen once. Sequences were obtained from PBMCs. Every receptor here comes from a man aged 30 to 39 with multiple sclerosis.

This clonotype was picked up many times. The chain has TRBV5-1 and TRBJ2-1; D unresolved. V was trimmed by 4 bases and J by 4 bases, leaving 6 bases between them. Germline CDR1 and CDR2: SGHRS and YFSETQ. This CDR3 is 12 amino acids long. The CDR3 here is CASSPNYNEQFF. The CDR3 DNA follows: TGCGCCAGCAGCCCTAATTACAATGAGCAGTTCTTC.

In its sample, this clonotype was seen many times. The chain uses TRBV4-1 and TRBJ2-2; the D gene is possibly TRBD1 (5 bases). Germline V gives CDR1 MGHRA, CDR2 YSYEKL. Trimming left V 4 bases short and J 6 bases short, with 9 bases between. The CDR3 is made up of 13 amino acids. CDR3 DNA: TGCGCCAGCAGCCCAGGGCAGGCCGGGGAGCTGTTTTTT. Protein sequence: CASSPGQAGELFF.

In this sample, this clonotype turned up many times. The chain has TRBV29-1 and TRBJ2-3; D possibly corresponds to TRBD1 (6 bases). V was shortened by 6 bases and J by 7 bases, with 17 bases between the two germline ends. In germline, CDR1 is SQVTM, CDR2 ANQGSEA. The CDR3 contains 13 residues. Here the CDR3 reads CSVGVGQTHTQYF. CDR3 nucleotides: TGCAGCGTCGGCGTCGGACAGACACATACGCAGTATTTT.

The sample holds many counts of this clonotype. One end of the junction fails to match germline, which may point to a read error. This chain links TRBV20-1 with TRBJ1-6; D is undetermined. This CDR3 region has 14 residues. Germline V gene lookup returns CDR1 DFQATT and CDR2 SNEGSKA (reference sequence). CDR3 DNA: TGCAGTGCTAGAGAACAGAGCTATCGGGCACCCCTCAACTTT. Translating gives CSAREQSYRAPLNF.

This clonotype was seen at least ten times. The chain combines TRBV7-8 with TRBJ1-6; D unresolved. This CDR3 comprises 17 residues. Trimming stripped 2 bases from V and 5 bases from J, with 16 bases between. Germline V gene data show CDR1 as SGHVS and CDR2 as FQNEAQ. The CDR3 loop is CASSLRLGKPDNSPLHF. For the CDR3, the DNA is TGTGCCAGCAGCTTACGGTTGGGGAAACCAGATAATTCACCCCTCCACTTT.

This clonotype was seen at least ten times. This sequence joins TRBV7-6 and TRBJ1-1; D is undetermined. CDR3 length: 13 residues. V lost 6 bases, J lost 0 bases, and 8 bases lay in between. Germline V gene sequence: CDR1 SGHVS, CDR2 FNYEAQ. CDR3 loop: CASSPGLNTEAFF. CDR3 DNA: TGTGCCAGCAGTCCGGGTTTGAACACTGAAGCTTTCTTT.

Many counts were recorded for this clonotype. The CDR3 protein is CASSLSASNEQFF. The CDR3 DNA is TGTGCCAGCAGCTTAAGCGCTAGTAATGAGCAGTTCTTC. The J gene is TRBJ2-1, the V gene TRBV7-3; D is uncertain. Germline values: CDR1 SGHTA, CDR2 FQGTGA. This CDR3 is built from 13 residues. Trimming removed 1 base from V and 7 bases from J, with 8 bases in between.

This clonotype has a count of ten or more. The V gene is TRBV5-5, the J gene TRBJ2-3, with TRBD2 matching 16 bases. This CDR3 comprises 17 residues. Germline V CDR1 and CDR2: SGHKS, YYEKEE (reference sequence). V dropped 2 bases and J dropped 2; count of bases not matched to a gene: 2. The DNA of the CDR3 is TGTGCCAGCAGCTTCGGGACTAGCGGGGGGGCCACAGATACGCAGTATTTT. It yields the protein CASSFGTSGGATDTQYF.

This clonotype was seen repeatedly, ten times or more. This chain joins TRBV5-1 and TRBJ1-1, with 7 bases identical to TRBD1. With V trimmed by 3 bases and J by 2 bases, 4 bases remained unmatched. Per germline, CDR1 SGHRS and CDR2 YFSETQ. This CDR3 has 14 residues. The CDR3 protein is CASSSGTANTEAFF. The CDR3 bases are TGCGCCAGCAGCTCCGGGACAGCTAACACTGAAGCTTTCTTT. Drawing the rest from reference TRBV5-1 and TRBJ1-1, the complete variable domain is KAGVTQTPRYLIKTRGQQVTLSCSPISGHRSVSWYQQTPGQGLQFLFEYFSETQRNKGNFPGRFSGRQFSNSRSEMNVSTLELGDSALYLCASSSGTANTEAFFGQGTRLTVV.

This clonotype was counted ten times or more. The V gene is TRBV6-5, the J gene TRBJ2-6; D possibly matches TRBD1 or TRBD2 (6 bases each). The CDR3 covers 16 residues. The germline CDR1 and CDR2 sequences are MNHEY and SVGAGI. The V end lost 0 bases, the J end lost 3 bases, and 9 bases lay between the germline ends. The CDR3 protein is CASSYSGGGGANVLTF. The DNA for the CDR3 is TGTGCCAGCAGTTACTCGGGGGGCGGTGGGGCCAACGTCCTGACTTTC.

This clonotype was counted many times. The rearrangement links TRBV29-1 to TRBJ2-1, with D possibly being TRBD2 (6 bases). The germline V gene encodes CDR1 SQVTM and CDR2 ANQGSEA. The ends were cut back, 1 base at V and 9 bases at J, with 19 bases in the middle. The CDR3 runs 15 residues. CDR3 bases: TGCAGCGTTGAAGTGAGGGCTAGCCTGGGGGGTGAGCAGTTCTTC. Its protein is CSVEVRASLGGEQFF.

This clonotype was seen many times. V is TRBV10-3 and J is TRBJ1-2; D may be TRBD1 (6 bases). The germline CDR1 and CDR2 sequences are ENHRY and SYGVKD. V was pared by 8 bases and J by 7 bases, with 14 bases between. CDR3 length equals 12 residues. Here the CDR3 reads CAIGQSLRGYTF. The DNA of the CDR3 is TGTGCCATCGGACAGTCTCTTCGTGGCTACACCTTC.

This clonotype was found many times. The genes are TRBV29-1 and TRBJ2-7; the D gene is possibly TRBD2 (6 bases). CDR1 is SQVTM, CDR2 ANQGSEA, per germline. V shed 6 bases and J shed 1 base, with 22 bases lying between them. The CDR3 sequence is 16 residues long. CDR3 loop: CSVGGRRRLMSYEQYF. The CDR3, as DNA: TGCAGCGTGGGGGGACGACGCAGGCTAATGTCCTACGAGCAGTACTTC.

This clonotype was observed at least ten times. This sequence joins TRBV9 and TRBJ2-7; D gene unclear. CDR1 and CDR2 (germline): SGDLS, YYNGEE. The ends were cut back, 4 bases at V and 0 bases at J, with 14 bases in the middle. The CDR3 is 15 residues long. The CDR3 is CASSFRSTGSYEQYF. For the CDR3, the DNA is TGTGCCAGCAGCTTCCGGTCAACTGGCTCCTACGAGCAGTACTTC.

This clonotype was detected many times. The genes are TRBV12-3 or TRBV12-4 and TRBJ2-3; the match to TRBD1 covers 7 bases. This CDR3 has 13 amino acids. Losses at the gene ends were 5 bases for V and 4 bases for J; bases not matched to a gene: 3. The CDR3 region has the DNA TGTGCCAGCAGTGATCAGGGGGCAGATACGCAGTATTTT. This sequence encodes CASSDQGADTQYF.

This clonotype was recorded many times. This chain joins TRBV7-3 and TRBJ2-3, with 8 nucleotides matching TRBD1. CDR3 size: 15 residues. With 4 bases clipped from V and 3 bases from J, the junction kept 6 bases outside the gene matches. The germline CDR1 and CDR2 sequences are SGHTA and FQGTGA. The CDR3 bases are TGTGCCAGCAGCTCGACAGGGGTTGGGACAGATACGCAGTATTTT. It yields the protein CASSSTGVGTDTQYF.

This clonotype was detected ten times or more. The chain has TRBV5-1 and TRBJ2-1; D is perhaps TRBD2 (7 bases). V lost 10 bases to trimming and J lost 7 bases, with 18 bases between them. Germline CDR1 reads SGHRS; CDR2 reads YFSETQ. The CDR3 is 13 amino acids. The CDR3 sequence is CASKDGGLNEQFF. Written as DNA, the CDR3 is TGCGCCTCCAAAGACGGGGGGCTGAATGAGCAGTTCTTC.

The table lists this clonotype with a few counts. The genes are TRBV12-3 or TRBV12-4 and TRBJ1-4; TRBD1 might be the D (5 bases). V lost 5 bases to trimming and J lost 8 bases, with 15 bases between them. The CDR3 spans 14 residues. Here the CDR3 DNA reads TGTGCCAGCAGTGGAGGGGCTTGGGACGAAAAACTGTTTTTT. Its translation: CASSGGAWDEKLFF.

There are many counts of this clonotype. The V gene is TRBV18, the J gene TRBJ1-6, with D perhaps matching TRBD1 (6 bases). Deletions cut 0 bases from V and 9 bases from J, with 15 bases between. Germline CDR1 reads KGHSH; CDR2 reads LQKENI. The CDR3 runs to 16 residues. The CDR3 coding sequence is TGTGCCAGCTCACCACCGACGGGGGGGGCGTTTTCACCCCTCCACTTT. Translation gives CASSPPTGGAFSPLHF.

In its sample, this clonotype was seen many times. This chain links TRBV6-5 with TRBJ1-4; D gene ambiguous. This CDR3 spans 12 amino acids. Trimming took 6 bases from V and 8 from J, leaving 10 bases between them. Germline CDR1 and CDR2: MNHEY and SVGAGI. As DNA, the CDR3 is TGTGCCAGCAGAACGGGTCGGGAAAAACTGTTTTTT. Translation: CASRTGREKLFF.

This clonotype occurred many times. The chain links TRBV20-1 to TRBJ1-6; no reliable D call. This CDR3 is built from 16 residues. The V end lost 1 base, the J end lost 0 bases, and 10 bases lay between the germline ends. Germline V gene sequence: CDR1 DFQATT, CDR2 SNEGSKA (reference sequence). In DNA, the CDR3 is TGCAGTGCTAGAGTCGACGGGAGCTCCTATAATTCACCCCTCCACTTT. This sequence encodes CSARVDGSSYNSPLHF.

This clonotype was seen once. Here the CDR3 omits its conserved ending phenylalanine or tryptophan, so a read error is the likely source. The chain combines TRBV28 with TRBJ2-4, with D perhaps matching TRBD1 (7 bases). This CDR3 is 22 amino acids long. CDR1 is MDHEN, CDR2 SYDVKM, per germline. CDR3 amino acids: CASLPFSSRDSGGGRAKKIQYY. In DNA, the CDR3 is TGTGCCAGCTTACCTTTCTCCAGCCGGGACTCCGGAGGGGGCAGGGCCAAAAAAATTCAGTACTAC.

This clonotype was detected many times. V and J are TRBV6-1 and TRBJ1-5; 9 nucleotides match TRBD1. V lost 5 bases and J lost 5; bases outside the gene matches: 7. Germline V gene lookup returns CDR1 MNHNS and CDR2 SASEGT. There are 15 residues in the CDR3. The DNA of the CDR3 is TGTGCCAGCAGTTTGCGGACAGGGGTGGATCAGCCCCAGCATTTT. It is translated as CASSLRTGVDQPQHF.

This clonotype showed up just a few times. The rearrangement uses TRBV6-5 and TRBJ1-2, with D perhaps TRBD1 (5 bases). The CDR3 contains 14 residues. V lost 2 bases and J lost 5, with 12 bases in between. The germline V gene encodes CDR1 MNHEY and CDR2 SVGAGI. CDR3 in DNA: TGTGCCAGCAGTTACAATCCCTCAGGGTATGGCTACACCTTC. Residues: CASSYNPSGYGYTF.

In this sample, this clonotype turned up many times. The V call is TRBV7-9, the J call TRBJ2-3; 10 bases are a match to TRBD2. The V gene end was trimmed by 6 bases and the J gene end by 2 bases; junction bases not matched to a gene: 5. The CDR3 sequence is 15 residues long. Per germline, CDR1 SEHNR and CDR2 FQNEAQ (reference sequence). This CDR3 is CASRYLAGATDTQYF. As DNA, the CDR3 is TGTGCCAGCAGATACCTAGCGGGGGCCACAGATACGCAGTATTTT.

This clonotype was observed many times. The chain combines TRBV20-1 with TRBJ1-1, with D tentatively TRBD1 (6 bases). The CDR3 totals 15 residues. Trimming removed 0 bases at V and 0 bases at J, with 11 bases between. Germline V gives CDR1 DFQATT, CDR2 SNEGSKA (reference sequence). The CDR3 bases are TGCAGTGCTAGAGATTCGGGGGCTCTGAACACTGAAGCTTTCTTT. It is translated as CSARDSGALNTEAFF.

This clonotype was recorded many times. V and J are TRBV6-1 and TRBJ1-6, with no clear D. V shed 8 bases and J shed 7 bases, with 12 bases lying between them. The CDR3 is 13 amino acids. CDR1 is MNHNS and CDR2 is SASEGT in the germline V gene. Here the CDR3 DNA reads TGTGCCAGCCTGAAGGTTCCCAATTCACCCCTCCACTTT. It specifies CASLKVPNSPLHF.